This T cell receptor beta chain was documented in a study of cytotoxic CD8 clonotypes in ibrutinib-treated CLL. Turning to the study itself: Across the patients, roughly ten were relapsed/refractory, 15 treatment-naive and roughly 18 IGHV unmutated.

General study points: Private clonotypes, not public ones, expanded at ibrutinib response. At baseline, clonality was higher than in age-matched healthy donors and correlated with CD8+ counts. Rising at ibrutinib response, clonality subsequently fell back toward baseline at progression.

J was trimmed by 1 base and V by 7 bases; bases with no gene match: 8. Germline-derived CDR1 and CDR2 are PRHDT and FYEKMQ (reference sequence). The CDR3 totals 17 residues. Using immunoSEQ multiplex PCR, the repertoire was profiled, and TCRdb retains in-frame clones only, with some absent. The sample lists hundreds of thousands of clones; approximately 75% were seen once. Note on this clone: Its specificity is not known.

This chain uses TRBV13 with TRBJ2-2; 11 bases align to TRBD2. The sequenced sample was PBMCs, obtained after 12 months of ibrutinib treatment. The receptor was derived from a human donor with chronic lymphocytic leukemia. The CDR3 DNA follows: TGTGCCAGCACCTCGATTAGCGGGGGGGTGAACACCGGGGAGCTGTTTTTT. Translation: CASTSISGGVNTGELFF.